The entry below gives a single T cell receptor beta chain sequence along with its context. What it binds is unknown. This entry is derived from a study of T cell clonotyping in hematopoietic cell transplantation. Described time point: recipient sample about 28 days before transplant, after cytoreduction. The study's findings and limits: Recipient TCR diversity dropped after transplant; expanded clonotypes rose from day 30 to 180. Broader posttransplant TCR repertoire diversity was predicted by graft donor and pretransplant recipient Inverse Simpson Index values.

Here immunoSEQ multiplex PCR was the method, and the copy in TCRdb shows in-frame clones only, minus some. The sample yields 35,000 to 45,000 clones, 95% seen once. The CDR3 loop spans 14 amino acids. Trimming at V came to 3 bases and at J to 5 bases, leaving 6 bases not matched to a gene. Germline-derived CDR1 and CDR2 are SGHRS and YFSETQ. The origin of this receptor is a man aged 35 to 55 with chronic myeloid leukemia. Some clones in this sample may be carry-over from other donors' samples. The chain employs TRBV5-1 and TRBJ2-3; 7 bases map to TRBD1. Sequences were derived from peripheral blood mononuclear cells, sampled before stem cell transplant. The CDR3 sequence: CASSSQGWRDTQYF. The CDR3 DNA reads as TGCGCCAGCAGCTCACAGGGGTGGAGAGATACGCAGTATTTT.